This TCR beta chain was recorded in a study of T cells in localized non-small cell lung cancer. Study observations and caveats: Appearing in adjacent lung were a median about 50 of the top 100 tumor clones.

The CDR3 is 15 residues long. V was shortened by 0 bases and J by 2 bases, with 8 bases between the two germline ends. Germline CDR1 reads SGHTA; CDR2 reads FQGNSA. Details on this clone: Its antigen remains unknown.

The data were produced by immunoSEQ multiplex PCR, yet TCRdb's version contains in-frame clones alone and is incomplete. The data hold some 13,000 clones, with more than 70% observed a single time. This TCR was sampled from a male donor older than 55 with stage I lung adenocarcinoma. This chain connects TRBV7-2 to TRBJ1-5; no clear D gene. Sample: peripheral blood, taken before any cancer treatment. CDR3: CASSLAGIGNQPQHF. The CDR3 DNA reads TGTGCCAGCAGCTTAGCAGGTATCGGCAATCAGCCCCAGCATTTT.